This T cell receptor beta chain was profiled in a study of identical twins. A single record per CDR3 protein comes from TCRdb applying MiXCR to the 5' RACE reads. The table lists 700,000 or so distinct CDR3 sequences, 21% of them singletons. Per the germline V gene, CDR1 is MNHNS and CDR2 is SASEGT. Trimming removed 2 bases from V and 7 bases from J, with 9 bases in between. The CDR3 runs to 14 residues. The same data also contributed to another study, on T cells expressing NK-cell markers. This second study notes: The authors applied an anti-gamma-delta TCR antibody in several experiments, and it restricted sorting to alpha-beta TCR T cells.

The source of this sequence is a woman between 18 and 29 years old in good health. Source material: PBMCs. The rearrangement joins TRBV6-1 to TRBJ2-6; D is uncertain. The CDR3 protein is CASSEWNPANVLTF. The CDR3 DNA is TGTGCCAGCAGTGAATGGAATCCCGCCAACGTCCTGACTTTC.